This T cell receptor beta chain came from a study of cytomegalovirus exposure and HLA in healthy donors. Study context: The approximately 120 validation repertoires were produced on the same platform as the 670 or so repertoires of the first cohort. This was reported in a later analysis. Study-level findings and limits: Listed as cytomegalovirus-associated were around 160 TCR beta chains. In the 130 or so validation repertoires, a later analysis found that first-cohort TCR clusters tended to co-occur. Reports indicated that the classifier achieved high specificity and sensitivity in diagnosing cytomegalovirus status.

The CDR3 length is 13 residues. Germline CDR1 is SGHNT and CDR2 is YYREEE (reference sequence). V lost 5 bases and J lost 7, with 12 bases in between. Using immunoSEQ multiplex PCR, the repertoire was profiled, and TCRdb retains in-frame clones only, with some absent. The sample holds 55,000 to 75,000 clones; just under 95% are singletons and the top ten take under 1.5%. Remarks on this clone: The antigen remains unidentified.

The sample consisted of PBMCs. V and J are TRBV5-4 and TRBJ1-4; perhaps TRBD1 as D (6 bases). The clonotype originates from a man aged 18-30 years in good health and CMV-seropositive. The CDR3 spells CASSLGGGEKLFF. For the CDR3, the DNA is TGTGCCAGCAGTCTAGGGGGGGGTGAAAAACTGTTTTTT.